This T cell receptor beta chain was sequenced in a study of T cells in Graves' hyperthyroidism and ophthalmopathy. Whole-study results and caveats: Blood also held most thyroid clonotypes expanded beyond 0.001.

Uncontrolled infections, other autoimmune diseases, pregnancy or lactation led to exclusion of patients. Each diagnosis drew on symptoms, thyroxine, TRAb, thyroid ultrasound and orbital computed tomography findings. Germline CDR1 is MNHNS and CDR2 is SASEGT. This CDR3 region has 17 residues. V lost 5 bases, J lost 2 bases, and 12 bases stayed unmatched. There are many counts of this clonotype. Its antigen is undetermined. Amplified TCR beta CDR3 regions came from RNA transcripts. First-round RT-PCR of the TCR CDR3 relied on the HTBI primer set. TCRdb processed the multiplex PCR reads anew with MiXCR; each CDR3 protein has one entry. The data hold around 420,000 distinct CDR3 sequences, with about a sixth observed a single time.

The genes are TRBV6-1 and TRBJ2-5, with 9 bases fitting TRBD1. The specimen sequenced was blood. The source is a woman aged 18-35 years with Graves' hyperthyroidism. CDR3 sequence reads: CASSKNWGTGSQETQYF. Here the CDR3 DNA reads TGTGCCAGCAGTAAAAATTGGGGGACAGGGAGTCAAGAGACCCAGTACTTC.